This T cell receptor beta chain was sequenced during a study of T cells in Graves' hyperthyroidism and ophthalmopathy. Study-wide context: Upon initial diagnosis and before any treatment, peripheral blood was collected.

In this sample, this clonotype turned up many times. Its antigen is not known. Absence of ophthalmopathy progression within 18 months defined stable Graves' hyperthyroidism. The PBMCs had their origin in 10 ml of fresh peripheral blood. Notes on the study in general: Ophthalmopathy was separated from stable hyperthyroidism by a 13 V-J model.

The CDR3 runs to 14 residues. Per the germline V gene, CDR1 is SGHVS and CDR2 is FQNEAQ. V trimming: 4 bases; J trimming: 8 bases; junction bases outside the gene matches: 10. The investigators amplified TCR beta CDR3 regions from RNA transcripts. First-round RT-PCR with HTBI primers amplified the TCR CDR3 region. TCRdb recomputed calls from the multiplex PCR reads with MiXCR, one row per CDR3 protein. The profile shows more than 550,000 distinct CDR3 sequences, roughly a sixth of them singletons. The receptor comes from a man aged 45 to 65 with Graves' hyperthyroidism. The sample comprised blood. V usage is TRBV7-8 and J usage is TRBJ1-2; 7 nucleotides match TRBD1. CDR3 in DNA: TGTGCCAGCAGCTCACGACAGGGACCCAAAGGCTACACCTTC. Protein: CASSSRQGPKGYTF.